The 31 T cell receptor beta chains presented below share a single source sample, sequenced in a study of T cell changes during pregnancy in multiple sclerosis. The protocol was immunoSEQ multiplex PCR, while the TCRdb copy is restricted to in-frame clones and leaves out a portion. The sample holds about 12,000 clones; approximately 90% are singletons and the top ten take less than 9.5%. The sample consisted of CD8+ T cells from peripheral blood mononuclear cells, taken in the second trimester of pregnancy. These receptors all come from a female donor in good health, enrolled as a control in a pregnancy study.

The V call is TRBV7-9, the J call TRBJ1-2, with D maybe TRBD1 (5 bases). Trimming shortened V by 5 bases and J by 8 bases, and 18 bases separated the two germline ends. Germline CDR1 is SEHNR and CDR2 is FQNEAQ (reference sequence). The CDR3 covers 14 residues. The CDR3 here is CASSPTDGHPGYTF. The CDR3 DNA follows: TGTGCCAGCAGCCCTACCGACGGACACCCCGGCTACACCTTC.

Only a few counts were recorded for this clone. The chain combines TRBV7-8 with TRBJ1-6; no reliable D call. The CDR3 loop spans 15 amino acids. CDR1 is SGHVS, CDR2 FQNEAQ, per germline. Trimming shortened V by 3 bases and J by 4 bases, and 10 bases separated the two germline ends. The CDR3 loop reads CASSLDGEYNSPLHF. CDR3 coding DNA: TGTGCCAGCAGCTTGGACGGGGAGTATAATTCACCCCTCCACTTT.

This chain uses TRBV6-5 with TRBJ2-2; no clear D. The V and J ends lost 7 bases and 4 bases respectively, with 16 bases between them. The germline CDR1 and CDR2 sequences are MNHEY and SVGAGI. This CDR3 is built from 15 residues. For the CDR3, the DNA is TGTGCCAGCAAGGTGTCAGGATATTTCACCGGGGAGCTGTTTTTT. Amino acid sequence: CASKVSGYFTGELFF.

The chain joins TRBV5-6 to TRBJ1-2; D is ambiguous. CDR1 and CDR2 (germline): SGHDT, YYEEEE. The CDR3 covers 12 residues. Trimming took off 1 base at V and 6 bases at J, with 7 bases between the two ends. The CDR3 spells CASSLLQNGYTF. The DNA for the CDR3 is TGTGCCAGCAGCTTGCTACAGAATGGCTACACCTTC.

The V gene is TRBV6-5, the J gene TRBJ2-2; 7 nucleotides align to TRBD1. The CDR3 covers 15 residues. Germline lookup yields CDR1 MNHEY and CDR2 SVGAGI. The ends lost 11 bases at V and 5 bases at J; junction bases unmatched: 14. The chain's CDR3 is CAASSGTDFTGELFF. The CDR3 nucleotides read TGTGCCGCCTCCTCCGGGACAGATTTTACCGGGGAGCTGTTTTTT.

The CDR3 sequence: CASQGQASSYEQYF. CDR3 nucleotides: TGTGCCAGCCAGGGGCAGGCCAGCTCCTACGAGCAGTACTTC. V and J are TRBV27 and TRBJ2-7, with TRBD1 as a possible D gene (6 bases). Trimming stripped 8 bases from V and 0 bases from J, with 14 bases between. This CDR3 is built from 14 residues. Germline CDR1 and CDR2: MNHEY and SMNVEV (reference sequence).

This chain's CDR3 is CAWSVSDYPGYEQYF. In nucleotides, the CDR3 is TGTGCCTGGAGTGTATCGGACTACCCGGGGTACGAGCAGTACTTC. J is TRBJ2-7 and V is TRBV30; maybe TRBD2 (6 bases). CDR1 is GTSNPN, CDR2 SVGIG, per germline (reference sequence). The CDR3 is 15 residues long. Between the trimmed V and J ends, which lost 0 bases and 4 bases, there was a span of 16 bases.

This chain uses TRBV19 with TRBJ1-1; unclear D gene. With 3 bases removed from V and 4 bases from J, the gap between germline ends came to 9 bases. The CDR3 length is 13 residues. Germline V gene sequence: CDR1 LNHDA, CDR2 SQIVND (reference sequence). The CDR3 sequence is CASSIYDTTEAFF. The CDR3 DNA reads TGTGCCAGTAGTATTTACGACACCACTGAAGCTTTCTTT.

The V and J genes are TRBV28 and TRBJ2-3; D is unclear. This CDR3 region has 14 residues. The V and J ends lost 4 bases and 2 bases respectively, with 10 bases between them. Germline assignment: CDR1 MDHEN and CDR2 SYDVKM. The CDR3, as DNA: TGTGCCAGCAGTTACCTAGTAGACACAGATACGCAGTATTTT. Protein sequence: CASSYLVDTDTQYF.

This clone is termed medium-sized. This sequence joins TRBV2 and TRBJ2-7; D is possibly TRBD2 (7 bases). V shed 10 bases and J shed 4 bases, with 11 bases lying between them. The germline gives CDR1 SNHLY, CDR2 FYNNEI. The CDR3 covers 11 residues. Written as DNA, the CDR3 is TGTGCCAAAGGGGGGGGTTACGAGCAGTACTTC. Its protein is CAKGGGYEQYF.

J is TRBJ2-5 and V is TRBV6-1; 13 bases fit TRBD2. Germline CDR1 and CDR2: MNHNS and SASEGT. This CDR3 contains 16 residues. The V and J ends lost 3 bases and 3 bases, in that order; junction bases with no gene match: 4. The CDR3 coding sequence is TGTGCCAGCAGTGACCCACTAGCGGGAGGGGAAGAGACCCAGTACTTC. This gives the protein CASSDPLAGGEETQYF.

The CDR3 DNA sequence: TGTGCCAGCAGCTTGGCCGGGACAGAGCTGAACTATGGCTACACCTTC. Encoded protein: CASSLAGTELNYGYTF. V usage is TRBV4-2 and J usage is TRBJ1-2; 7 bases fit TRBD1. V shed 5 bases and J 2 bases; nucleotides not matched to a gene: 11. CDR1 is LGHNA and CDR2 is YNFKEQ in the germline V gene. The CDR3 extends over 16 amino acids.

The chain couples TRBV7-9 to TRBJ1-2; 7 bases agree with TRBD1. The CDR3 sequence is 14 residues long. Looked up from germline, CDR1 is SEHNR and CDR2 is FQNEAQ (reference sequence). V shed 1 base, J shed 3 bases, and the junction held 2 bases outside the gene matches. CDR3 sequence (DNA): TGTGCCAGCAGCTTAGATGGGACAGACTATGGCTACACCTTC. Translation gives CASSLDGTDYGYTF.

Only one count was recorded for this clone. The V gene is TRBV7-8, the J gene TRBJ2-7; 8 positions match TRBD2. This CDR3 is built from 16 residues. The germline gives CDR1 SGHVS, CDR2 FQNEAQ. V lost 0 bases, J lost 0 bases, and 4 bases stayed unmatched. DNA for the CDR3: TGTGCCAGCAGCTTAGCTAGCGGGACGAGCTCCTACGAGCAGTACTTC. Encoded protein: CASSLASGTSSYEQYF.

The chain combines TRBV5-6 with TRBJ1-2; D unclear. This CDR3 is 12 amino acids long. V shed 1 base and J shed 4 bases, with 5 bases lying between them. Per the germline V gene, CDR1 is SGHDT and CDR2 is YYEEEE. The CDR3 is CASSLSVYGYTF. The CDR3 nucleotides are TGTGCCAGCAGCTTGTCCGTCTATGGCTACACCTTC.

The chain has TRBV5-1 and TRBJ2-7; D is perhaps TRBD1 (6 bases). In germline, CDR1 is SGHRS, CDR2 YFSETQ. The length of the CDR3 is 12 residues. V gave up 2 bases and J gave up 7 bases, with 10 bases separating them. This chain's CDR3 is CASSFNRDEQYF. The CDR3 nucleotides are TGCGCCAGCAGCTTTAACAGGGATGAGCAGTACTTC.

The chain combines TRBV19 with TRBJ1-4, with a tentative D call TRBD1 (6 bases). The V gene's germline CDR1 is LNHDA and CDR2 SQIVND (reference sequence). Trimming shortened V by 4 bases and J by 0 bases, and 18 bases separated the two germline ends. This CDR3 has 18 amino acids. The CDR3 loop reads CASSTRGGAFATNEKLFF. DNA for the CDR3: TGTGCCAGTAGTACCCGGGGGGGGGCGTTTGCAACTAATGAAAAACTGTTTTTT.

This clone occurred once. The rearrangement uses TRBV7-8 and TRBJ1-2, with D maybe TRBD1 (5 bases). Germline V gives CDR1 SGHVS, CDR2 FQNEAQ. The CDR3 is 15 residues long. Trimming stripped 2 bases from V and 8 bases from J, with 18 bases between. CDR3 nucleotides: TGTGCCAGCAGCTTAAGAGACAGAATAACTTGGGGCTACACCTTC. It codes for CASSLRDRITWGYTF.

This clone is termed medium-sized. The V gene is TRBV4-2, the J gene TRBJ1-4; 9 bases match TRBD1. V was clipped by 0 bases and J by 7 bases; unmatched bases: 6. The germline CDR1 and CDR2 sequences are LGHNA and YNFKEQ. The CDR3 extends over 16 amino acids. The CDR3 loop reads CASSQELGQGSEKLFF. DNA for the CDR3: TGTGCCAGCAGCCAAGAGTTGGGACAGGGTAGTGAAAAACTGTTTTTT.

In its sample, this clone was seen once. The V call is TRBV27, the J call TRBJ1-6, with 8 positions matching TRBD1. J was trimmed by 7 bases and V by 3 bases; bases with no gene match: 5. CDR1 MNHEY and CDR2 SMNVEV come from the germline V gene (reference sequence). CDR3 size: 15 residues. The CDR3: CASSFNRGRNSPLHF. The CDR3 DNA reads TGTGCCAGCAGTTTTAACAGGGGGAGGAATTCACCCCTCCACTTT.

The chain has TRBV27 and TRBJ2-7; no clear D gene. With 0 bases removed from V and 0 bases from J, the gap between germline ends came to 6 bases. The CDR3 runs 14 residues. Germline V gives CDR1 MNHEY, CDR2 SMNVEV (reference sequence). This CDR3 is CASSLSSLSYEQYF. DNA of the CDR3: TGTGCCAGCAGTTTATCCTCCCTCTCCTACGAGCAGTACTTC.

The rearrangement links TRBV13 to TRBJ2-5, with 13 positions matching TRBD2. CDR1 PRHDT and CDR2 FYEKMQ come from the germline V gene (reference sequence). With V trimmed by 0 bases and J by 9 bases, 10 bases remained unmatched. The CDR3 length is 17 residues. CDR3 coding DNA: TGTGCCAGCAGCTTAGGATTGGGACTAGCGGGGCTCTGGGCCCAGTACTTC. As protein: CASSLGLGLAGLWAQYF.

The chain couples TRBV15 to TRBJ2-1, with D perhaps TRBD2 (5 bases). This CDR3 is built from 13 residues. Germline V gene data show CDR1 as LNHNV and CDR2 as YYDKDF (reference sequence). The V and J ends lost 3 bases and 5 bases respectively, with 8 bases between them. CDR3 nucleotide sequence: TGTGCCACCAGCAGGCTAGCAAACAATGAGCAGTTCTTC. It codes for CATSRLANNEQFF.

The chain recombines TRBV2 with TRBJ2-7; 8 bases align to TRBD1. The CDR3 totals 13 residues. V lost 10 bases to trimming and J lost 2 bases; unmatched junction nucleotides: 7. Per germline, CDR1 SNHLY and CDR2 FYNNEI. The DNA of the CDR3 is TGTGCCACCTACTCAGGGGGCCCCTACGAGCAGTACTTC. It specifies CATYSGGPYEQYF.

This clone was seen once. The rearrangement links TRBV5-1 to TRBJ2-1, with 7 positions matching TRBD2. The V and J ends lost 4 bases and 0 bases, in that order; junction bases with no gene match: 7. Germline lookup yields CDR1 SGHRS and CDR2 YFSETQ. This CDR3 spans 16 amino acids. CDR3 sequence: CASSLPGGGSYNEQFF. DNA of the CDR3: TGCGCCAGCAGCCTACCCGGCGGGGGCTCCTACAATGAGCAGTTCTTC.

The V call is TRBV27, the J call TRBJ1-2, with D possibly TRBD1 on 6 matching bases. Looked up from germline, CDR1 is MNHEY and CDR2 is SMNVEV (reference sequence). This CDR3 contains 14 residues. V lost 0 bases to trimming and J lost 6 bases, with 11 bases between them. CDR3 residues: CASSLSTEGDGYTF. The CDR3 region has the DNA TGTGCCAGCAGTTTATCGACCGAGGGGGATGGCTACACCTTC.

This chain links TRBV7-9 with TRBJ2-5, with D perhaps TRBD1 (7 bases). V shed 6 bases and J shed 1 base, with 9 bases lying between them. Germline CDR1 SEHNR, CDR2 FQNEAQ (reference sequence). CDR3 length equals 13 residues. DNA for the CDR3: TGTGCCAGCAGGCAGGGGGGCCAAGAGACCCAGTACTTC. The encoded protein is CASRQGGQETQYF.

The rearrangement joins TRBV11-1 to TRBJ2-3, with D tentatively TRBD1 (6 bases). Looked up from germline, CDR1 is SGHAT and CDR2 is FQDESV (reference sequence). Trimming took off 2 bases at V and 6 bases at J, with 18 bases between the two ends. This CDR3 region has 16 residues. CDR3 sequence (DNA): TGTGCCAGCAGCTTAATGGGGCAGGGGAACGCCGATACGCAGTATTTT. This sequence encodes CASSLMGQGNADTQYF.

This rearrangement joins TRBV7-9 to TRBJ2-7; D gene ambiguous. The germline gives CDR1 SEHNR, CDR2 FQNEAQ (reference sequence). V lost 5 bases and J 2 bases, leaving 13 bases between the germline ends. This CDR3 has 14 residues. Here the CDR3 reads CASSLASAAYEQYF. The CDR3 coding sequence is TGTGCCAGCAGCCTGGCCTCTGCGGCCTACGAGCAGTACTTC.

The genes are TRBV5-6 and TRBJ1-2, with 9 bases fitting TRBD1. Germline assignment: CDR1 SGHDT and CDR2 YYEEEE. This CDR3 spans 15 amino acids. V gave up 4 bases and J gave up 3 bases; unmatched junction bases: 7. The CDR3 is CASSNRTGGHYGYTF. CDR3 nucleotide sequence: TGTGCCAGCAGCAACCGAACAGGGGGCCACTATGGCTACACCTTC.

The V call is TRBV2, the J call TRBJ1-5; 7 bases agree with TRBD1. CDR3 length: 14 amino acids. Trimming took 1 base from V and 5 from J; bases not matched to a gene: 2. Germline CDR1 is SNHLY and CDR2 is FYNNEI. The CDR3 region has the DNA TGTGCCAGCAGTGAAGGGGACAGCCATCAGCCCCAGCATTTT. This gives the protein CASSEGDSHQPQHF.